This T cell receptor beta chain was profiled in a study of breast tumors, draining lymph nodes, adjacent tissues. TCRdb re-analysed the multiplex PCR reads in MiXCR, keeping a single row per CDR3 protein. The repertoire holds about 12,000 distinct CDR3 sequences, with approximately 70% as singletons. Germline CDR1 DFQATT, CDR2 SNEGSKA (reference sequence). The CDR3 extends over 12 amino acids. V was shortened by 0 bases and J by 6 bases, with 6 bases between the two germline ends. The TCR sequence derives from a female donor with breast cancer. Some clones in this sample may be carry-over from other donors' samples. The sequenced material came from tumor-adjacent breast tissue. V is TRBV20-1 and J is TRBJ2-1; no clear D. The CDR3 region is CSAREGGNEQFF. DNA for the CDR3: TGCAGTGCTAGAGAAGGTGGCAATGAGCAGTTCTTC.